This T cell receptor (beta chain) was found in a study of T cell responses to AZD1222 COVID-19 vaccine. Repertoires were generated with immunoSEQ multiplex PCR, while TCRdb's copy carries only in-frame clones and drops some. The data show 170,000 or so clones, with 87% seen just once and less than 3% held by the top ten. Germline V lookup: CDR1 MGHRA, CDR2 YSYEKL. This CDR3 is 13 amino acids long. J lost 4 bases, V lost 2 bases, and 1 base had no gene match. This receptor was obtained from an adult in good health. The chain recombines TRBV4-1 with TRBJ2-7, with TRBD2 matching over 8 bases. The material was peripheral blood, obtained on day 0 of AZD1222 vaccination. CDR3: CASSQPSGYEQYF. CDR3 nucleotide sequence: TGCGCCAGCAGCCAACCTAGCGGGTACGAGCAGTACTTC.